This is a list of T cell receptor beta chains from one sample in a study of cytomegalovirus exposure and HLA in healthy donors. TCRdb keeps only in-frame clones here, not all; method: immunoSEQ multiplex PCR. The sample consists of 140,000 or so clones, roughly 80% of them appearing once. Sequenced material: PBMCs. The receptors were sampled from a male donor in good health and CMV-seronegative. The CDR3 runs from the conserved cysteine through the conserved F or W. D genes are given only for firm matches. Only some rows state a clone size, as once, few, many or a class for expanded clones.

abundance	d_gene	j_gene	v_gene	CDR3nt	CDR3aa
NA	TRBD1	TRBJ1-6	TRBV28	TGTGCCAGCAGTACGACAGGGCCTCGCAATTCACCCCTCCACTTT	CASSTTGPRNSPLHF
NA	NA	TRBJ2-5	TRBV6-6	TGTGCCAGCAGGCCAGGGTCCGCGTGGGAGACCCAGTACTTC	CASRPGSAWETQYF
NA	NA	TRBJ2-7	TRBV12-5	TGTGCTAGTGGTTTGGACAGGGCCGTCGAGCAGTACTTC	CASGLDRAVEQYF
NA	TRBD1	TRBJ1-1	TRBV5-4	TGTGCCAGCAGCTCGACAGGGGCAGAAGCTTTCTTT	CASSSTGAEAFF
NA	TRBD2	TRBJ2-4	TRBV18	TGTGCCAGCTCACCAATGGGAGGGGCACTAGCCAAAAACATTCAGTACTTC	CASSPMGGALAKNIQYF
few	TRBD1	TRBJ1-6	TRBV7-2	TGTGCCAGCAGCCCTGACAGGGGCTTCCCGGCTTCACCCCTCCACTTT	CASSPDRGFPASPLHF
NA	NA	TRBJ2-2	TRBV6-5	TGTGCCAGCAGTTACTCTGCAGGGACTAACACCGGGGAGCTGTTTTTT	CASSYSAGTNTGELFF
NA	NA	TRBJ1-4	TRBV6-5	TGTGCCAGCAGTTACTCGAGTCAATCGGAAAAACTGTTTTTT	CASSYSSQSEKLFF
NA	TRBD2	TRBJ2-5	TRBV7-3	TGTGCCAGCAGCGGCGCGGGGGGAGAGACCCAGTACTTC	CASSGAGGETQYF
NA	TRBD2	TRBJ2-5	TRBV5-1	TGCGCCAGCAGCTTGGTTCTAGCGGGAGGTAGTGAGACCCAGTACTTC	CASSLVLAGGSETQYF
NA	TRBD1	TRBJ1-5	TRBV4-2	TGTGCCAGCAGCCAAGATTTACGTCAGGGGGACACCAATCAGCCCCAGCATTTT	CASSQDLRQGDTNQPQHF
NA	NA	TRBJ2-2	TRBV27	TGTGCCAGCATCACAGGGACCGGGGAGCTGTTTTTT	CASITGTGELFF
NA	TRBD1	TRBJ1-2	TRBV27	TGTGCCAGCAGTTCGACAGGGAGATTGGGGGGCTACACCTTC	CASSSTGRLGGYTF
NA	TRBD2	TRBJ2-2	TRBV6-5	TGTGCCAGCAGTTACCTAGCGGGAGGCCCCGGGGAGCTGTTTTTT	CASSYLAGGPGELFF
NA	TRBD2	TRBJ2-1	TRBV5-6	TGTGCCAGCAGCTTGGTCACTAGCGGGAGGTACTACAATGAGCAGTTCTTC	CASSLVTSGRYYNEQFF
NA	TRBD1	TRBJ1-4	TRBV29-1	TGCAGCGTTGATCCGGGACAGGGAAACGAAAAACTGTTTTTT	CSVDPGQGNEKLFF
NA	TRBD1	TRBJ1-2	TRBV5-6	TGTGCCAGCAGCTCATCGATACTGACAGGGGGCTATGGCTACACCTTC	CASSSSILTGGYGYTF
NA	TRBD1	TRBJ2-7	TRBV7-9	TGTGCCAGCAGCCCAAGAACAGGGGTCTCCTACGAGCAGTACTTC	CASSPRTGVSYEQYF
NA	NA	TRBJ1-5	TRBV7-2	TGTGCCAGCAGCTTGCAGGTTAATCAGCCCCAGCATTTT	CASSLQVNQPQHF
NA	NA	TRBJ2-2	TRBV11-2	TGTGCCAGCAGCTTATTTTCCGAAGGACAGCTGACCGGGGAGCTGTTTTTT	CASSLFSEGQLTGELFF
NA	NA	TRBJ1-1	TRBV18	TGTGCCAGCTCACTTACGACAGGAAAATTGAACACTGAAGCTTTCTTT	CASSLTTGKLNTEAFF
NA	NA	TRBJ1-1	TRBV6-1	TGTGCCGGACGTGGGACAAGACGAGAAGCTTTCTTT	CAGRGTRREAFF
NA	TRBD2	TRBJ2-7	TRBV5-4	TGTGCCAGCAGCTTCGGCGGGAGTGATGAGCAGTACTTC	CASSFGGSDEQYF
NA	TRBD1	TRBJ2-3	TRBV28	TGTGCCAGCAGTTTACGGGACAGTTCCACAGATACGCAGTATTTT	CASSLRDSSTDTQYF